This T cell receptor (beta chain) is drawn from a study of PD-1 blockade in classical Hodgkin lymphoma. The study, taken as a whole, reports: TCR diversity in CD4+, not CD8+, cells rose significantly by C4D1. As was reported, newly diagnosed patients showed lower baseline TCR diversity than healthy donors did.

Comments on this clone: Its specificity is not known.

This CDR3 is built from 12 residues. Germline-derived CDR1 and CDR2 are SNHLY and FYNNEI. V lost 9 bases and J lost 8, with 15 bases in between. TCRdb's table, derived via immunoSEQ multiplex PCR, lists solely in-frame clones and lacks some. Here the sample spans tens of thousands of clones, roughly four fifths being singletons. In every patient, relapse followed autologous stem cell transplantation, while exposure to brentuximab vedotin differed. The chain is built from TRBV2 and TRBJ2-3, with D perhaps being TRBD1 or TRBD2 (5 bases each). The receptor's source is a human donor with classical Hodgkin lymphoma. Specimen: peripheral blood mononuclear cells (PBMCs), collected at baseline. The CDR3 nucleotides read TGTGCCAGTGGGGGTTCGGTAGGTACGCAGTATTTT. It encodes CASGGSVGTQYF.